These T cell receptor beta chains were read from a single sample in a study of shared clonotypes between healthy human individuals. This table comes from immunoSEQ multiplex PCR, and its TCRdb copy is limited to in-frame clones, with some not included. The sample lists about 530,000 clones, 90% to 97% occurring once. Sequencing was done on a sample of naive CD4+ T cells sorted from blood. Source of these receptors: a woman aged 25 to 39 in good health. CDR3s include the opening cysteine and the closing phenylalanine or tryptophan. Each record gives: D gene, clone size, V gene, J gene, CDR3 DNA, CDR3 protein. D genes are given only for firm matches. Size is omitted from some rows. Given values are once, few, many or a class for expanded clones.

d_gene: TRBD1; abundance: .; v_gene: TRBV28; j_gene: TRBJ2-7; CDR3nt: TGTGCCAGCAGTCGGGACAGTCCTAACGAGCAGTACTTC; CDR3aa: CASSRDSPNEQYF
d_gene: TRBD1; abundance: .; v_gene: TRBV5-1; j_gene: TRBJ1-5; CDR3nt: TGCGCCAGCAGCTGGACAGGGGGTAGCAATCAGCCCCAGCATTTT; CDR3aa: CASSWTGGSNQPQHF
d_gene: .; abundance: .; v_gene: TRBV11-2; j_gene: TRBJ2-1; CDR3nt: TGTGCCAGCAGCCAAGTCAGGGACCCCTACAATGAGCAGTTCTTC; CDR3aa: CASSQVRDPYNEQFF
d_gene: TRBD2; abundance: .; v_gene: TRBV2; j_gene: TRBJ2-3; CDR3nt: TGTGCCAGCAGTGAAGATTATCTAGCGGAACCAGATACGCAGTATTTT; CDR3aa: CASSEDYLAEPDTQYF
d_gene: .; abundance: .; v_gene: TRBV7-2; j_gene: TRBJ2-5; CDR3nt: TGTGCCAGCAGCTTAGCAGCCGGTCGGAGACAAGAGACCCAGTACTTC; CDR3aa: CASSLAAGRRQETQYF
d_gene: TRBD2; abundance: .; v_gene: TRBV19; j_gene: TRBJ2-3; CDR3nt: TGTGCCAGTAGTAGGGCGGGAGGCCACTACACAGATACGCAGTATTTT; CDR3aa: CASSRAGGHYTDTQYF
d_gene: .; abundance: .; v_gene: TRBV19; j_gene: TRBJ2-7; CDR3nt: TGTGCCAGTAGTATTAGTGGCAGGACGGACTCCGCGCAGTACTTC; CDR3aa: CASSISGRTDSAQYF
d_gene: .; abundance: .; v_gene: TRBV11-2; j_gene: TRBJ1-1; CDR3nt: TGTGCCAGCAGCTTAGTTGCAGGGTTGAACACTGAAGCTTTCTTT; CDR3aa: CASSLVAGLNTEAFF
d_gene: .; abundance: .; v_gene: TRBV28; j_gene: TRBJ1-6; CDR3nt: TGTGCCAGCAGTTTGATTTTGGGGCAGGGGAATTCACCCCTCCACTTT; CDR3aa: CASSLILGQGNSPLHF
d_gene: TRBD2; abundance: .; v_gene: TRBV18; j_gene: TRBJ2-7; CDR3nt: TGTGCCAGCTCATCCTTTTCTATAGCGGGAGGGATCTACGAGCAGTACTTC; CDR3aa: CASSSFSIAGGIYEQYF
d_gene: TRBD1; abundance: .; v_gene: TRBV6-5; j_gene: TRBJ1-2; CDR3nt: TGTGCCAGCAGCATAACCGGACAGGGGGTTGGCTACACCTTC; CDR3aa: CASSITGQGVGYTF
d_gene: .; abundance: .; v_gene: TRBV19; j_gene: TRBJ1-2; CDR3nt: TGTGCCAGTAGCCGGGAGGCAGAGCGTTACTATGGCTACACCTTC; CDR3aa: CASSREAERYYGYTF
d_gene: TRBD2; abundance: .; v_gene: TRBV5-1; j_gene: TRBJ2-1; CDR3nt: TGCGCCAGCAGCTTGGGGACTAGCAATGAGCAGTTCTTC; CDR3aa: CASSLGTSNEQFF
d_gene: .; abundance: .; v_gene: TRBV6-5; j_gene: TRBJ2-3; CDR3nt: TGTGCCAGCAACAACAGGGATATTAGCACAGATACGCAGTATTTT; CDR3aa: CASNNRDISTDTQYF
d_gene: TRBD2; abundance: .; v_gene: TRBV9; j_gene: TRBJ2-7; CDR3nt: TGTGCCAGCAGCGTAGCGAGTAGCGGGGCCTACGAGCAGTACTTC; CDR3aa: CASSVASSGAYEQYF
d_gene: .; abundance: .; v_gene: TRBV5-1; j_gene: TRBJ1-3; CDR3nt: TGCGCCAGCAGCCCCGGGACACCGCGTAACACCATATATTTT; CDR3aa: CASSPGTPRNTIYF
d_gene: TRBD2; abundance: .; v_gene: TRBV11-2; j_gene: TRBJ2-7; CDR3nt: TGTGCCAGCAGCTCGATAGCGGGAGCATTCTACGAGCAGTACTTC; CDR3aa: CASSSIAGAFYEQYF
d_gene: .; abundance: .; v_gene: TRBV18; j_gene: TRBJ1-4; CDR3nt: TGTGCCAGCTCACCCCCGCTTGTGTTGGGGGCTTATGAAAAACTGTTTTTT; CDR3aa: CASSPPLVLGAYEKLFF
d_gene: .; abundance: .; v_gene: TRBV7-9; j_gene: TRBJ2-7; CDR3nt: TGTGCCAGCAGCTTGGTGGGCCAAAGCTCCTACGAGCAGTACTTC; CDR3aa: CASSLVGQSSYEQYF
d_gene: TRBD2; abundance: .; v_gene: TRBV4-1; j_gene: TRBJ2-7; CDR3nt: TGCGCCAGCAGCCAACGGACTAGCGGGAGTGGGGCCTACGAGCAGTACTTC; CDR3aa: CASSQRTSGSGAYEQYF
d_gene: TRBD1; abundance: once; v_gene: TRBV7-8; j_gene: TRBJ2-3; CDR3nt: TGTGCCAGCAGCTTAGCGGGGTTCAGAACAGGGGGCAGGGATACGCAGTATTTT; CDR3aa: CASSLAGFRTGGRDTQYF
d_gene: TRBD2; abundance: .; v_gene: TRBV18; j_gene: TRBJ2-7; CDR3nt: TGTGCCAGCTCACCGCCCGGACTAGCGGGGTACGAGCAGTACTTC; CDR3aa: CASSPPGLAGYEQYF
d_gene: .; abundance: .; v_gene: TRBV5-6; j_gene: TRBJ1-1; CDR3nt: TGTGCCAGCAGCTTGACGAATCGCCGGACTGAAGCTTTCTTT; CDR3aa: CASSLTNRRTEAFF
d_gene: .; abundance: once; v_gene: TRBV2; j_gene: TRBJ1-1; CDR3nt: TGTGCCAGCAGCCCCGTAGGGGGTGGCACTGAAGCTTTCTTT; CDR3aa: CASSPVGGGTEAFF
d_gene: .; abundance: .; v_gene: TRBV27; j_gene: TRBJ2-3; CDR3nt: TGTGCCAGCAGCTTCCTGACATCATCACAGAATACGCAGTATTTT; CDR3aa: CASSFLTSSQNTQYF
d_gene: TRBD1; abundance: few; v_gene: TRBV19; j_gene: TRBJ1-5; CDR3nt: TGTGCCAGTGGGACAGGGGGCGTCCAGCCCCAGCATTTT; CDR3aa: CASGTGGVQPQHF
d_gene: TRBD1; abundance: once; v_gene: TRBV7-8; j_gene: TRBJ2-1; CDR3nt: TGTGCCAGCAGCTTAGTGTCCCCCGGGACAGGGGACAATGAGCAGTTCTTC; CDR3aa: CASSLVSPGTGDNEQFF
d_gene: TRBD1; abundance: .; v_gene: TRBV4-1; j_gene: TRBJ2-1; CDR3nt: TGCGCCAGCAGCCCGAGGACAGGGGGCTCCTACAATGAGCAGTTCTTC; CDR3aa: CASSPRTGGSYNEQFF
d_gene: TRBD1; abundance: .; v_gene: TRBV6-1; j_gene: TRBJ2-7; CDR3nt: TGTGCCAGCAGTGAGCTTGGGACAGGGTTCTACGAGCAGTACTTC; CDR3aa: CASSELGTGFYEQYF